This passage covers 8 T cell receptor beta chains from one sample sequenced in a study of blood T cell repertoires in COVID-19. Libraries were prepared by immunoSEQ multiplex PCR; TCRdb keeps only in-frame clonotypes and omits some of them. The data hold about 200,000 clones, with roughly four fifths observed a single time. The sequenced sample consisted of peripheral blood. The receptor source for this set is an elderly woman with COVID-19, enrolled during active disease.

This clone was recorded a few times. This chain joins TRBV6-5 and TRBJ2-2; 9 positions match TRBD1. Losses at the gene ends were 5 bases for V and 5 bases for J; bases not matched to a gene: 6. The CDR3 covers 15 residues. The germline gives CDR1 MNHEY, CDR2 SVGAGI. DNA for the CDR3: TGTGCCAGCAGTAGGGACAGGGATACTACCGGGGAGCTGTTTTTT. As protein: CASSRDRDTTGELFF.

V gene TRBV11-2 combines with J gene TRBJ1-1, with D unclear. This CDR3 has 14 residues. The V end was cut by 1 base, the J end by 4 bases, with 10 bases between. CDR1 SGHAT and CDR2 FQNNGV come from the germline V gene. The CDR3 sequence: CASSLGRTLTEAFF. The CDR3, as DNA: TGTGCCAGCAGCTTAGGGAGGACCCTCACTGAAGCTTTCTTT.

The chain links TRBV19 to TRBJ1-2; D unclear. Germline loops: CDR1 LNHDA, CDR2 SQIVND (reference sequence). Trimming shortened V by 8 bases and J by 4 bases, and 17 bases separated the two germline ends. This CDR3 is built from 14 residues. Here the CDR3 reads CASRDTREGYGYTF. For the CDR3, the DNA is TGTGCCAGTCGAGACACCCGGGAGGGCTATGGCTACACCTTC.

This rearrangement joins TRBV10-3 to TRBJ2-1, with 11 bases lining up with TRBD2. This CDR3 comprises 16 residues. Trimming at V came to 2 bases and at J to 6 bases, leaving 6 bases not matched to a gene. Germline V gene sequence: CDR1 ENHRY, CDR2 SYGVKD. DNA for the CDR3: TGTGCCATCAGTGAGCCCGGGACTAGCGGACTCAATGAGCAGTTCTTC. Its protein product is CAISEPGTSGLNEQFF.

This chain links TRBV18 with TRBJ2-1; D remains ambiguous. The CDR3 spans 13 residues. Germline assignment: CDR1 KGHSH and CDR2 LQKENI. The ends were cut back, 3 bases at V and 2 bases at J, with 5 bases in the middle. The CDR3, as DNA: TGTGCCAGCTCACCCGGTACCTACAATGAGCAGTTCTTC. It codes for CASSPGTYNEQFF.

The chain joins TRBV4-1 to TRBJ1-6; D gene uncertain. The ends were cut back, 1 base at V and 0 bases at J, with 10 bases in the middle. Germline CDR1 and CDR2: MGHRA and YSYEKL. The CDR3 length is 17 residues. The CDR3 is CASSQVTVSSYNSPLHF. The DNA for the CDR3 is TGCGCCAGCAGCCAAGTGACTGTGAGCTCCTATAATTCACCCCTCCACTTT.

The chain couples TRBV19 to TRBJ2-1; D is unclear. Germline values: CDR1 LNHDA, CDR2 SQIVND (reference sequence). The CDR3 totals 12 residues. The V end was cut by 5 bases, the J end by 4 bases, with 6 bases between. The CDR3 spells CASSLLYNEQFF. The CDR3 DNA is TGTGCCAGTAGTCTCCTTTACAATGAGCAGTTCTTC.

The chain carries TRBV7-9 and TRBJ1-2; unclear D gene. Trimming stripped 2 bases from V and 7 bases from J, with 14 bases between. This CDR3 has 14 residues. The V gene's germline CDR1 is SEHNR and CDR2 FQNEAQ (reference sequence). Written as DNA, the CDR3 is TGTGCCAGCAGCTTAAGTGGCAGTTCGGGTGGCTACACCTTC. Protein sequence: CASSLSGSSGGYTF. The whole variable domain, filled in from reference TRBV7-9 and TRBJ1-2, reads DTGVSQNPRHKITKRGQNVTFRCDPISEHNRLYWYRQTLGQGPEFLTYFQNEAQLEKSRLLSDRFSAERPKGSFSTLEIQRTEQGDSAMYLCASSLSGSSGGYTFGSGTRLTVV.